The TCR beta chain described here comes from a study of blood T cell repertoires in COVID-19. The data were produced by immunoSEQ multiplex PCR, yet TCRdb's version contains in-frame clones alone and is incomplete. The sample lists about 150,000 clones, about 83% occurring once. CDR3 length equals 17 residues. Germline-derived CDR1 and CDR2 are MGHDK and SYGVNS. V was pared by 7 bases and J by 0 bases, with 13 bases of the junction left unmatched. The chain joins TRBV25-1 to TRBJ1-1; 8 bases align to TRBD1. Specimen: peripheral blood. The source is a woman aged 45-65 years with active or convalescent COVID-19. CDR3 sequence: CASTPIRQGMMNTEAFF. In DNA form, the CDR3 reads TGTGCCAGCACTCCGATTAGACAGGGGATGATGAACACTGAAGCTTTCTTT.